The rows below give T cell receptor beta chains drawn from one sample of a study of cytomegalovirus exposure and HLA in healthy donors. Assay: immunoSEQ multiplex PCR; the TCRdb copy retains only in-frame clones and omits some. The sample lists approximately 170,000 clones, approximately 72% seen once, with about 1.3% in the top ten. Material: PBMCs. The receptors were gathered from a man aged 50-60 years in good health and CMV-seronegative. CDR3s include the opening cysteine and the closing phenylalanine or tryptophan. D genes are given only for firm matches. Expanded clones are given a class, and other clones once, few, many or no size at all.

CDR3 | DNA | size | D | J | V
CASRPSGGGAGTDTQYF | TGTGCCAGCAGACCCTCGGGCGGGGGGGCGGGCACAGATACGCAGTATTTT | - | TRBD2 | TRBJ2-3 | TRBV7-2
CASIMSSAYQPQHF | TGTGCCAGCATCATGAGTAGCGCATATCAGCCCCAGCATTTT | - | - | TRBJ1-5 | TRBV28
CASSLGGGADTQYF | TGTGCCAGCAGCTTAGGCGGGGGGGCAGATACGCAGTATTTT | - | TRBD2 | TRBJ2-3 | TRBV7-2
CASSVGRTLSETQYF | TGTGCCAGCAGCGTAGGGAGGACCCTCTCGGAGACCCAGTACTTC | - | - | TRBJ2-5 | TRBV9
CASSGLTSTDTQYF | TGCGCCAGCAGCGGACTTACTAGCACAGATACGCAGTATTTT | few | - | TRBJ2-3 | TRBV5-1
CASRRGANEQFF | TGTGCCAGCAGACGGGGGGCAAATGAGCAGTTCTTC | few | - | TRBJ2-1 | TRBV5-4
CASDTGGSPYEQYF | TGCGCCAGTGACACAGGGGGGAGCCCCTACGAGCAGTACTTC | - | TRBD1 | TRBJ2-7 | TRBV5-1
CASSYASGYNQPQHF | TGTGCCAGCAGTTACGCATCAGGTTATAATCAGCCCCAGCATTTT | - | - | TRBJ1-5 | TRBV6-5
CASRVPGGEQYF | TGTGCCAGCAGAGTTCCCGGAGGAGAGCAGTACTTC | - | - | TRBJ2-7 | TRBV7-6
CASSGDRRAKNIQYF | TGTGCCAGCAGCGGGGACAGGAGAGCCAAAAACATTCAGTACTTC | few | TRBD1 | TRBJ2-4 | TRBV2
CASSPGGTDTQYF | TGTGCCAGCAGCCCGGGGGGAACAGATACGCAGTATTTT | - | TRBD2 | TRBJ2-3 | TRBV11-2
CASSPLQGEAAFF | TGTGCCAGCTCACCCTTACAGGGGGAGGCTGCTTTCTTT | - | TRBD1 | TRBJ1-1 | TRBV18
CASSDGGGSYEQYF | TGTGCCAGCAGTGATGGGGGAGGGTCCTACGAGCAGTACTTC | - | TRBD2 | TRBJ2-7 | TRBV2
CASSYLGQRGELFF | TGTGCCAGCAGTTACTTGGGACAGCGCGGGGAGCTGTTTTTT | - | TRBD1 | TRBJ2-2 | TRBV6-5
CASSYRENYGYTF | TGTGCCAGTAGTTACAGGGAGAACTATGGCTACACCTTC | - | - | TRBJ1-2 | TRBV19
CASSSGQGAEKLFF | TGTGCCAGCAGCTCGGGACAGGGGGCTGAAAAACTGTTTTTT | few | TRBD1 | TRBJ1-4 | TRBV7-9
CASSIQGGSSYEQYF | TGTGCCAGTAGTATCCAGGGAGGGAGCTCCTACGAGCAGTACTTC | - | TRBD2 | TRBJ2-7 | TRBV19
CASSLVVGNEQFF | TGCGCCAGCAGCTTGGTAGTTGGTAATGAGCAGTTCTTC | - | - | TRBJ2-1 | TRBV5-1
CASSDSGTGMYEQYF | TGTGCCAGCAGCGATTCCGGGACAGGGATGTACGAGCAGTACTTC | once | TRBD1 | TRBJ2-7 | TRBV25-1
CASSTLTGFNYGYTF | TGTGCCAGTAGTACACTAACAGGGTTTAACTATGGCTACACCTTC | once | - | TRBJ1-2 | TRBV19
CASSWGREADTQYF | TGTGCCAGCAGCTGGGGCCGAGAGGCCGATACGCAGTATTTT | - | - | TRBJ2-3 | TRBV11-3
CASSLDTYYGYTF | TGCGCCAGCAGCTTGGACACCTACTATGGCTACACCTTC | few | - | TRBJ1-2 | TRBV5-1
CASSLGQRGRLEQYF | TGTGCCAGCAGCTTGGGCCAGCGGGGCCGGCTCGAGCAGTACTTC | - | TRBD2 | TRBJ2-7 | TRBV5-4
CASSLAVTAPYEQYF | TGCGCCAGCAGCTTGGCCGTGACAGCCCCCTACGAGCAGTACTTC | - | - | TRBJ2-7 | TRBV5-1